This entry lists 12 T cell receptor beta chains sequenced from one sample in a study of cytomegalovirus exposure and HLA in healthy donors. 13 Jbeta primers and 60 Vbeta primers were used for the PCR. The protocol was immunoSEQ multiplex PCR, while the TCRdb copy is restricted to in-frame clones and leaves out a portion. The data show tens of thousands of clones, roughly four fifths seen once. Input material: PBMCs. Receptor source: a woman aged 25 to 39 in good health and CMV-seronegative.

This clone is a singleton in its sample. DNA of the CDR3: TGTGCCAGCAGTTCTACCGGGGAGCTGTTTTTT. Translation gives CASSSTGELFF. The chain employs TRBV27 and TRBJ2-2; D is ambiguous. CDR1 is MNHEY and CDR2 is SMNVEV in the germline V gene (reference sequence). V lost 4 bases and J 5 bases, leaving 2 bases between the germline ends. The CDR3 totals 11 residues.

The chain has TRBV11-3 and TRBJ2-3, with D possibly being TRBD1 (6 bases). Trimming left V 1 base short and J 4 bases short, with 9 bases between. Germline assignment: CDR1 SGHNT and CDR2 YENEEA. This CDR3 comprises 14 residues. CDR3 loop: CASSLGTGSDTQYF. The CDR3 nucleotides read TGTGCCAGCAGCTTAGGAACAGGGTCAGATACGCAGTATTTT.

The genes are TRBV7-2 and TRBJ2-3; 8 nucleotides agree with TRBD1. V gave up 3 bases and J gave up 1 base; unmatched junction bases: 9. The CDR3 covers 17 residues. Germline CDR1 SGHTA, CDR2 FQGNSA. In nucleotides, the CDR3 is TGTGCCAGCAGCTTCAGAACCGGGACAGGAGGCACAGATACGCAGTATTTT. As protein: CASSFRTGTGGTDTQYF.

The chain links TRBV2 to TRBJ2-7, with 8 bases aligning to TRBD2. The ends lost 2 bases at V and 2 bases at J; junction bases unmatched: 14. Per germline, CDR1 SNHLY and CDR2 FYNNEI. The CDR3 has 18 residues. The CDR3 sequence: CASSEWAEPGSGAYEQYF. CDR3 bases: TGTGCCAGCAGTGAATGGGCAGAACCCGGTAGCGGGGCCTACGAGCAGTACTTC. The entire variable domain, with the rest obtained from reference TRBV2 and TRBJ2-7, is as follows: EPEVTQTPSHQVTQMGQEVILRCVPISNHLYFYWYRQILGQKVEFLVSFYNNEISEKSEIFDDQFSVERPDGSNFTLKIRSTKLEDSAMYFCASSEWAEPGSGAYEQYFGPGTRLTVT.

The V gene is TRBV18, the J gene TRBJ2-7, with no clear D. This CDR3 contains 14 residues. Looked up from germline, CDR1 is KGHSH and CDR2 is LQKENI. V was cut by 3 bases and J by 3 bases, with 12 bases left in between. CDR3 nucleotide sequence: TGTGCCAGCTCACCTGACCTTGGAGACTACGAGCAGTACTTC. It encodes CASSPDLGDYEQYF.

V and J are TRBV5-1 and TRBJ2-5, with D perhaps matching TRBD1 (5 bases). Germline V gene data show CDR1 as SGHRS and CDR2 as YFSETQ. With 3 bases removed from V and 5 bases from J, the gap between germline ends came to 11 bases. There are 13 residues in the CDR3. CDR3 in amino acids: CASSYQGRETQYF. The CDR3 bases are TGCGCCAGCAGCTATCAGGGAAGGGAGACCCAGTACTTC. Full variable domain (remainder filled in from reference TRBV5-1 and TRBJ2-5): KAGVTQTPRYLIKTRGQQVTLSCSPISGHRSVSWYQQTPGQGLQFLFEYFSETQRNKGNFPGRFSGRQFSNSRSEMNVSTLELGDSALYLCASSYQGRETQYFGPGTRLLVL.

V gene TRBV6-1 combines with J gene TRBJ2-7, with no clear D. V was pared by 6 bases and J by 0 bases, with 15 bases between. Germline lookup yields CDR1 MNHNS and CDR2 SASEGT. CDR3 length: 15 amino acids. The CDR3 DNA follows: TGTGCCAGCAGCGCAAGCCGACTCCCCTCCTACGAGCAGTACTTC. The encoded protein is CASSASRLPSYEQYF.

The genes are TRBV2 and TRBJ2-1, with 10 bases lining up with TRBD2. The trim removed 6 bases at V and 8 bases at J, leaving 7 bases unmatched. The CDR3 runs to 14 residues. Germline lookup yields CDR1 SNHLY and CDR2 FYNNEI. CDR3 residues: CASRPGTSVHEQFF. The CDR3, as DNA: TGTGCCAGCAGGCCCGGGACTAGCGTCCATGAGCAGTTCTTC. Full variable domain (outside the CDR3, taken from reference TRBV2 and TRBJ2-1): EPEVTQTPSHQVTQMGQEVILRCVPISNHLYFYWYRQILGQKVEFLVSFYNNEISEKSEIFDDQFSVERPDGSNFTLKIRSTKLEDSAMYFCASRPGTSVHEQFFGPGTRLTVL.

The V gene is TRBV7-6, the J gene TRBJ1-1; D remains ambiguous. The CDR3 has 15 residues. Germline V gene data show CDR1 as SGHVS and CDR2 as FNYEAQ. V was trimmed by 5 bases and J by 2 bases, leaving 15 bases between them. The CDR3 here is CASSEPGPINTEAFF. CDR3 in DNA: TGTGCCAGCAGCGAACCAGGCCCCATCAACACTGAAGCTTTCTTT.

The CDR3 loop reads CASDRGYEQYF. The CDR3 nucleotides read TGTGCCAGCGACAGGGGCTACGAGCAGTACTTC. The chain couples TRBV6-1 to TRBJ2-7; the match to TRBD1 covers 8 bases. The CDR3 loop spans 11 amino acids. Germline CDR1 MNHNS, CDR2 SASEGT. V was clipped by 8 bases and J by 3 bases; unmatched bases: 0.

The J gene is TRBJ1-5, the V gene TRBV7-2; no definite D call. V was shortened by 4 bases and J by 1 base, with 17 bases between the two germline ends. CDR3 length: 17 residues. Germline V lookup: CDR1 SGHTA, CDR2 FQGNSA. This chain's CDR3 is CASSSRVNFRSNQPQHF. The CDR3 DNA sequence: TGTGCCAGCAGCTCTCGGGTAAATTTTAGGAGCAATCAGCCCCAGCATTTT.

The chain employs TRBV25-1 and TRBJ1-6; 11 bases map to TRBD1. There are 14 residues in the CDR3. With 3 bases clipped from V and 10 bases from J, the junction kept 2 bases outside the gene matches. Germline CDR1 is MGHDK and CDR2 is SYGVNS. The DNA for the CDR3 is TGTGCCAGCAGTGACGGGACAGGGGGATCACCCCTCCACTTT. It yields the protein CASSDGTGGSPLHF. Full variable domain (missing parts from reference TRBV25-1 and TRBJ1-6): EADIYQTPRYLVIGTGKKITLECSQTMGHDKMYWYQQDPGMELHLIHYSYGVNSTEKGDLSSESTVSRIRTEHFPLTLESARPSHTSQYLCASSDGTGGSPLHFGNGTRLTVT.